Sequencing of this T cell receptor beta chain was carried out in a study of blood T cell repertoires in COVID-19 (TCRdb year 2020). Describing the broader study: Samples from collaborators originated in the United States, Italy and Spain and spanned both the acute and convalescent phases of COVID-19. The repertoires were released in a freely available public database intended as a resource for research on the immune response to SARS-CoV-2. Nearly every sample came with metadata listing a de-identified subject ID, COVID-19 status, age in years and sex. The material from the prospective study consisted of cDNA or gDNA derived from T cells, B-cell-depleted T cells, or PBMCs. Samples were obtained from the ongoing ImmuneRACE study (first 160 participants) and from approximately 1,200 subjects provided by 6 global collaborators. The dataset comprised deeply sampled blood TCRbeta repertoires from subjects exposed to, actively infected with, or recovered from COVID-19. Where available, HLA class I and class II types were obtained from metadata supplied by the sample provider rather than from assay-based typing. Findings and caveats that apply to the study as a whole: Clinical and demographic metadata were provided uncurated, with the amount varying by source and participant.

Worth noting for this clone: It lacks a known antigen. No much larger clone is present one base from it, and per-base qualities are unavailable.

The germline V gene (reference sequence) sets CDR1 to LNHDA and CDR2 to SQIVND. V trim: 5 bases; J trim: 3 bases; unmatched bases: 10. Including the terminal cysteine and phenylalanine, the CDR3 comprises 16 residues. The retained sequence is limited to the CDR3, 48 bases, with the frame set at the first base. The collaborating institutions used their own protocols to collect whole blood in K2EDTA tubes. For TCRbeta analysis, collaborators shipped samples as frozen whole blood, isolated PBMCs, or DNA extracted from either of those sample types. TCRbeta CDR3 regions were amplified from genomic DNA using the immunoSEQ Assay, a bias-controlled multiplex PCR. The authors processed their data as follows. Nucleated cell counts per sample were estimated from amplification of reference gene primers within the assay. To quantify the absolute abundance of each unique TCRbeta CDR3 rearrangement, sequence reads were collapsed and filtered. For each sample, productive Simpson clonality was calculated as the square root of Simpson's diversity index across productive rearrangements. In TCRdb, the immuneACCESS table is reduced to in-frame sequences with V and J assigned. These tables do not hold every clone; where another copy was compared, an unresolved V gene accounts for under half, and the others remain unexplained. The DNA was the basis for D and trimming; V, J and clone size are from that table. Counted in this sample were some 93,000 clones; roughly 79% of them appeared once. The top ten clones comprise under 11% of the sample.

The receptor's source is a man aged 70 or older with acute or convalescent COVID-19. The sequenced sample was peripheral blood. The chain is encoded by TRBV19 joined to TRBJ1-2; 9 central nucleotides agree with TRBD1. This receptor carries the CDR3 CASSPRDRAAHYGYTF. The DNA is as follows: TGTGCCAGTAGTCCGCGGGACAGGGCGGCCCACTATGGCTACACCTTC.